This T cell receptor beta chain was profiled in a study of shared clonotypes between healthy human individuals. Study at large: The donor group consisted of two women and a few men, aged 18 to 49.

Once extracted for a subset, genomic DNA was divided evenly among several immunoSEQ plates. Produced via immunoSEQ multiplex PCR; TCRdb's table is partial and in-frame only. The sample lists over a million clones, more than 60% occurring once. Study-wide results and limits: Unshared clonotypes carried lower generation probabilities than those common to all four donors. Measured sharing among donors was expected to vary with sequencing depth.

A note on this clone: The antigen is undetermined.

The specimen was memory CD4+ T cells sorted from blood. The subset denotes: CD45RA-negative fraction. The TCR comes from a young man in good health.

In DNA form, the CDR3 reads TGTGCCAGCAGTTACTCCCCGGTTTATCAGCCCCAGCATTTT. The encoded protein is CASSYSPVYQPQHF. The chain combines TRBV6-5 with TRBJ1-5; D uncertain. There are 14 residues in the CDR3. Trimming stripped 0 bases from V and 5 bases from J, with 8 bases between. Per the germline V gene, CDR1 is MNHEY and CDR2 is SVGAGI.